A selection of T cell receptor beta chains follows, all from one sample in a study of vaccination effects on CD4 cells after COVID-19. These receptors are not linked to any known antigen. Profiling relied on immunoSEQ multiplex PCR, and the TCRdb table lists in-frame clones only, not all of them. The data contain 30,000 to 35,000 clones, approximately 81% of them seen just once; the ten biggest clones take up around 7%. The specimen comprised CD4+ T cells from PBMCs cultured without peptide, sampled after COVID-19 vaccination. These receptors originate from a human donor who had a prior SARS-CoV-2 infection. CDR3s include the opening cysteine and the closing phenylalanine or tryptophan. The D gene is left open where the match is weak. Where a row states a size, it is once, few, many or the class of an expanded clone; other rows omit it.

>TRBJ2-7|TRBV5-6|-|-
CASSLDREVYEQYF
TGTGCCAGCAGCTTGGACAGGGAGGTCTACGAGCAGTACTTC
>TRBJ2-7|TRBV7-8|TRBD2|-
CASSLGYRGRPYEQYF
TGTGCCAGCAGCTTAGGTTATCGCGGGAGGCCCTACGAGCAGTACTTC
>TRBJ2-2|TRBV5-1|TRBD1|-
CASSSSGGAGELFF
TGCGCCAGCAGCTCCTCAGGGGGTGCCGGGGAGCTGTTTTTT
>TRBJ2-7|TRBV24-1|TRBD1|-
CATSLDRGGYEQYF
TGTGCCACCAGCCTGGACAGGGGAGGCTACGAGCAGTACTTC
>TRBJ2-1|TRBV11-3|TRBD2|few
CASSSRLAGVEDEQFF
TGTGCCAGCAGCTCTCGACTAGCGGGAGTGGAGGATGAGCAGTTCTTC
>TRBJ2-1|TRBV4-1|-|once
CASSQGYYNEQFF
TGCGCCAGCAGCCAAGGCTACTACAATGAGCAGTTCTTC
>TRBJ1-4|TRBV18|-|-
CASSPIQGEGEKLFF
TGTGCCAGCTCACCAATACAGGGAGAAGGTGAAAAACTGTTTTTT
>TRBJ2-3|TRBV5-1|TRBD1|few
CASSNRGNGDTQYF
TGCGCCAGCAGCAACAGGGGGAATGGAGATACGCAGTATTTT
>TRBJ2-1|TRBV3-1/TRBV3-2|TRBD2|-
CASSLEAGGRDEQFF
TGTGCCAGCAGCCTAGAGGCGGGGGGTCGGGATGAGCAGTTCTTC
>TRBJ2-2|TRBV5-1|-|-
CASRDNTGELFF
TGCGCCAGCAGAGATAACACCGGGGAGCTGTTTTTT
>TRBJ2-2|TRBV7-2|-|few
CASSLISRVLNTGELFF
TGTGCCAGCAGCTTAATTAGCAGGGTCCTGAACACCGGGGAGCTGTTTTTT